Sequencing of this T cell receptor beta chain was carried out in a study of shared clonotypes between healthy human individuals. TCRdb keeps only in-frame clones here, not all; method: immunoSEQ multiplex PCR. The sample holds approximately 740,000 clones, about 74% seen once. Study-wide findings and caveats: Tissue TCR repertoires likely differ from these blood-only repertoires. Estimated richness values were generally larger in naive subsets than in memory subsets. Shared clonotypes: approximately 4.5% naive CD4, around 3.5% naive CD8, around 2.4% memory CD4, around 0.4% memory CD8. Rarefaction demonstrated incomplete sorted-subset sequencing despite large depth.

As for this clone: What it binds is not known.

V was cut by 5 bases and J by 7 bases, with 12 bases left in between. CDR3 length equals 14 residues. Germline V gives CDR1 SGHAT, CDR2 FQNNGV. The chain has TRBV11-2 and TRBJ1-6, with a possible D match to TRBD1 (6 bases). The receptor comes from a woman aged 25 to 39 in good health. Sequencing used memory CD4+ T cells sorted from blood. The subset is: CD45RA-negative fraction. Here the CDR3 reads CASSPGTMNSPLHF. CDR3 DNA: TGTGCCAGCAGCCCCGGGACAATGAATTCACCCCTCCACTTT.